This entry features one T cell receptor beta chain sequence. This specimen comes from a study of control samples from healthy donors and cancer patients. Repertoires were generated with immunoSEQ multiplex PCR, while TCRdb's copy carries only in-frame clones and drops some. The table includes 110,000 to 150,000 clones, roughly 89% detected once. The germline V and J ends were trimmed by 2 bases and 4 bases, with 11 bases remaining between them. Germline CDR1 reads KGHDR; CDR2 reads SFDVKD. This CDR3 is built from 14 residues. The sample taken for sequencing was blood. The rearrangement joins TRBV24-1 to TRBJ2-7, with no clear D. The clonotype originates from a man aged 25 to 45 in good health. The CDR3, as DNA: TGTGCCACCAGTGATTCACGAGCGAGGTACGAGCAGTACTTC. It specifies CATSDSRARYEQYF.